This T cell receptor (beta chain) was obtained from a study of T cell changes during pregnancy in multiple sclerosis. V lost 7 bases and J lost 3; bases outside the gene matches: 8. CDR1 and CDR2 (germline): SQVTM, ANQGSEA. This CDR3 is built from 13 residues. The protocol was immunoSEQ multiplex PCR, while the TCRdb copy is restricted to in-frame clones and leaves out a portion. The table lists 75,000 to 85,000 clones, 93% of them singletons. The V and J genes are TRBV29-1 and TRBJ2-7, with 8 positions matching TRBD1. This receptor was identified in a female donor with multiple sclerosis, enrolled in a pregnancy study. This material consisted of peripheral blood, taken in the second trimester of pregnancy. The DNA of the CDR3 is TGCAGCGCCATGACAGGGGTAAACTACGAGCAGTACTTC. Its translation is CSAMTGVNYEQYF.